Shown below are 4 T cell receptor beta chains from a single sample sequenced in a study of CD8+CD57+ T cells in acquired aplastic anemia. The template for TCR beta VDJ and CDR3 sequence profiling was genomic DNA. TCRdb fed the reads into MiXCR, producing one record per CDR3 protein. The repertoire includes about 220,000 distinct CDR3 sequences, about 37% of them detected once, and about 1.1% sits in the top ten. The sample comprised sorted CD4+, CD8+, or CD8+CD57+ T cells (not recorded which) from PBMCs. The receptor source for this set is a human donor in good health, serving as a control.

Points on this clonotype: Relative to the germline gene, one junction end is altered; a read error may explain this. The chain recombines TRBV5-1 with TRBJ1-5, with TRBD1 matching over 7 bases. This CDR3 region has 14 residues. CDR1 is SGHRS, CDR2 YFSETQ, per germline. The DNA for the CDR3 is TGCGCCGGCAGCTTAACAGGGGGCAATCAGCCCCAGCATTTT. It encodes CAGSLTGGNQPQHF.

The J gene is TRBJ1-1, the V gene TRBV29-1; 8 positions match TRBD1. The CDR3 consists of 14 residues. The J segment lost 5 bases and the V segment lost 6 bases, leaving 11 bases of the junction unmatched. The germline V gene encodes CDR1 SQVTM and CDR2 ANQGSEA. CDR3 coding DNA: TGCAGCGTGGCCGGGACAGGAGAAGGGACTGAAGCTTTCTTT. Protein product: CSVAGTGEGTEAFF.

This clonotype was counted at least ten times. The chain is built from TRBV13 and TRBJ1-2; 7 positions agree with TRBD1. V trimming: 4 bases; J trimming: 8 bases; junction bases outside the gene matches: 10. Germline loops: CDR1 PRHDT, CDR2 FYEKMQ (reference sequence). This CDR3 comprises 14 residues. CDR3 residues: CASSSQQGLVGYTF. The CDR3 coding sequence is TGTGCCAGCAGCTCCCAACAGGGGCTAGTGGGCTACACCTTC. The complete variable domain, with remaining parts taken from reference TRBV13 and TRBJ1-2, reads AAGVIQSPRHLIKEKRETATLKCYPIPRHDTVYWYQQGPGQDPQFLISFYEKMQSDKGSIPDRFSAQQFSDYHSELNMSSLELGDSALYFCASSSQQGLVGYTFGSGTRLTVV.

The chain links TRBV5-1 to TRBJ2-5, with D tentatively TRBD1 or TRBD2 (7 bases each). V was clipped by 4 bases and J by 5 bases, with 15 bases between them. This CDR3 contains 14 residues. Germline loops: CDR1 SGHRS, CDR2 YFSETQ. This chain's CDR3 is CASSPVQGGETQYF. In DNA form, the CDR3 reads TGCGCCAGCAGCCCCGTCCAGGGGGGGGAGACCCAGTACTTC.